This T cell receptor beta chain stems from a study of identical twins. CDR3 length: 14 amino acids. V lost 7 bases and J lost 12; bases outside the gene matches: 14. From germline, CDR1 is MNHNS and CDR2 SASEGT. MiXCR was run by TCRdb on the 5' RACE reads, yielding one entry per CDR3 protein. The data contain 1.5 million to 2 million distinct CDR3 sequences, about 31% of them singletons. The receptor was isolated from a newborn girl in good health. The gene calls are TRBV6-1 and TRBJ2-2, with 7 bases aligning to TRBD2. Sequenced input: cord blood. The CDR3, as DNA: TGTGCCAGCACCCGGGACTATCCCGGCGCGCAGCTGTTTTTT. Translated: CASTRDYPGAQLFF.